These 16 T cell receptor beta chains were all obtained from the same sample, sequenced in a study of T cells after yellow fever vaccination. TCRdb re-called the 5' RACE reads through MiXCR, storing one row per CDR3 protein. Found here are 170,000 or so distinct CDR3 sequences, approximately 6.2% of them singletons; the top ten hold about 2.8%. Sequenced material: CD4+ T cells sorted from PBMCs, taken on the day of the first yellow fever vaccination. The source of these receptors is a man aged 18 to 29 who received the YFV17D yellow fever vaccine.

This chain joins TRBV27 and TRBJ2-6; D is unclear. The V end was cut by 1 base, the J end by 0 bases, with 7 bases between. The CDR3 length is 16 residues. Per the germline V gene, CDR1 is MNHEY and CDR2 is SMNVEV (reference sequence). DNA of the CDR3: TGTGCCAGCAGTTTATTTTCGGGCTCTGGGGCCAACGTCCTGACTTTC. Residues: CASSLFSGSGANVLTF.

There are many counts of this clonotype. The V and J genes are TRBV3-1 and TRBJ1-4; D is unresolved. The germline CDR1 and CDR2 sequences are LGHDT and YNNKEL (reference sequence). V gave up 10 bases and J gave up 7 bases, with 19 bases separating them. The CDR3 covers 14 residues. In nucleotides, the CDR3 is TGTGCCACCCGGGAGGTCCAAGATTCTGAAAAACTGTTTTTT. It encodes CATREVQDSEKLFF. The full variable domain, in which reference TRBV3-1 and TRBJ1-4 provide the parts outside the CDR3, is DTAVSQTPKYLVTQMGNDKSIKCEQNLGHDTMYWYKQDSKKFLKIMFSYNNKELIINETVPNRFSPKSPDKAHLNLHINSLELGDSAVYFCATREVQDSEKLFFGSGTQLSVL.

This clonotype was recorded at least ten times. The CDR3 region has the DNA TGTGCCAGCAGCCGCACCGGGACAGGGGGTAGCTACACCTTC. Its protein is CASSRTGTGGSYTF. The chain has TRBV7-2 and TRBJ1-2, with TRBD1 identical over 11 bases. CDR3 size: 14 residues. CDR1 SGHTA and CDR2 FQGNSA come from the germline V gene. V was pared by 5 bases and J by 9 bases, with 8 bases of the junction left unmatched.

This clonotype was seen repeatedly, ten times or more. The rearrangement joins TRBV6-5 to TRBJ1-5; D uncertain. CDR1 is MNHEY, CDR2 SVGAGI, per germline. V gave up 6 bases and J gave up 4 bases, with 10 bases separating them. The CDR3 is made up of 13 amino acids. In DNA, the CDR3 is TGTGCCAGCAGAACCACGGAAAATCAGCCCCAGCATTTT. Encoded protein: CASRTTENQPQHF.

This clonotype was seen more than once but under ten times. The chain links TRBV20-1 to TRBJ2-5, with unresolved D. There are 12 residues in the CDR3. V lost 6 bases to trimming and J lost 5 bases, with 13 bases between them. Germline V lookup: CDR1 DFQATT, CDR2 SNEGSKA (reference sequence). CDR3 nucleotide sequence: TGCAGTGCCTCAATTGGTTGGGAGACCCAGTACTTC. It yields the protein CSASIGWETQYF.

This clonotype has a count of ten or more. The rearrangement links TRBV5-1 to TRBJ2-3; 7 positions match TRBD2. Looked up from germline, CDR1 is SGHRS and CDR2 is YFSETQ. The CDR3 is 16 residues long. Trimming took 4 bases from V and 2 from J; bases not matched to a gene: 10. CDR3 protein: CASSINGGTHTDTQYF. The CDR3 bases are TGCGCCAGCAGCATCAACGGGGGGACCCACACAGATACGCAGTATTTT.

Many counts were recorded for this clonotype. The chain combines TRBV20-1 with TRBJ1-5, with TRBD1 identical over 8 bases. The germline gives CDR1 DFQATT, CDR2 SNEGSKA (reference sequence). The CDR3 is 15 amino acids. The trim removed 0 bases at V and 7 bases at J, leaving 8 bases unmatched. This CDR3 reads CSARDPRQGRQPQHF. The CDR3 coding sequence is TGCAGTGCTAGAGATCCCCGACAGGGGAGGCAGCCCCAGCATTTT.

This clonotype was counted a few times. The V gene is TRBV4-1, the J gene TRBJ1-5; 7 bases match TRBD1. Germline CDR1 is MGHRA and CDR2 is YSYEKL. V lost 0 bases to trimming and J lost 6 bases; unmatched junction nucleotides: 14. There are 18 residues in the CDR3. DNA for the CDR3: TGCGCCAGCAGCCAAGAACCAACGGCCATACAGGGGCGTCAGCCCCAGCATTTT. Its translation is CASSQEPTAIQGRQPQHF.

The chain has TRBV6-2 or TRBV6-3 and TRBJ2-3; D gene unclear. The CDR3 loop spans 15 amino acids. Per germline, CDR1 MNHEY and CDR2 SVGEGT. V was pared by 1 base and J by 1 base, with 9 bases between. Written as DNA, the CDR3 is TGTGCCAGCAGTTACTTAGGACGGGGCACAGATACGCAGTATTTT. It is translated as CASSYLGRGTDTQYF.

This clonotype was observed a handful of times. The CDR3 spells CASSESSGGATTDTQYF. CDR3 bases: TGCGCCAGCAGTGAGTCTAGCGGGGGGGCCACTACAGATACGCAGTATTTT. V is TRBV10-1 and J is TRBJ2-3, with 11 bases aligning to TRBD2. In germline, CDR1 is WNHNN, CDR2 SYGVQD (reference sequence). Losses at the gene ends were 0 bases for V and 3 bases for J; bases not matched to a gene: 5. The CDR3 loop spans 17 amino acids.

This chain links TRBV7-3 with TRBJ2-1, with TRBD2 identical over 7 bases. This CDR3 region has 15 residues. After removal of 0 bases from V and 4 bases from J, the junction contained 3 bases not matched to a gene. CDR1 and CDR2 (germline): SGHTA, FQGTGA. CDR3: CASSLTTGGYNEQFF. CDR3 nucleotide sequence: TGTGCCAGCAGCTTAACAACGGGGGGTTACAATGAGCAGTTCTTC. The variable domain in full, completed from reference TRBV7-3 and TRBJ2-1, reads GAGVSQTPSNKVTEKGKYVELRCDPISGHTALYWYRQSLGQGPEFLIYFQGTGAADDSGLPNDRFFAVRPEGSVSTLKIQRTERGDSAVYLCASSLTTGGYNEQFFGPGTRLTVL.

There are a few counts of this clonotype. The rearrangement uses TRBV5-1 and TRBJ2-2, with D maybe TRBD1 (6 bases). The CDR3 extends over 16 amino acids. Germline loops: CDR1 SGHRS, CDR2 YFSETQ. Trimming left V 0 bases short and J 6 bases short, with 15 bases between. DNA for the CDR3: TGCGCCAGCAGCTTGGATCCCACAGGGCTTTCCGGGGAGCTGTTTTTT. Protein sequence: CASSLDPTGLSGELFF.

This chain links TRBV7-8 with TRBJ2-7; no firm D call. Trimming took 3 bases from V and 2 from J, leaving 8 bases between them. Germline values: CDR1 SGHVS, CDR2 FQNEAQ. There are 13 residues in the CDR3. Here the CDR3 DNA reads TGTGCCAGCAGCTTCCAGGAAGCCTACGAGCAGTACGTC. Translation: CASSFQEAYEQYV.

This clonotype has a count of ten or more. The J gene is TRBJ2-5, the V gene TRBV4-1; 10 positions agree with TRBD2. CDR1 is MGHRA, CDR2 YSYEKL, per germline. The junction had 13 bases not matched to a gene; V was cut back by 2 bases and J by 7 bases. The CDR3 is 17 amino acids. CDR3 amino acids: CASSQSGEREGWWTQYF. The CDR3 nucleotides are TGCGCCAGCAGCCAAAGCGGCGAGCGGGAGGGGTGGTGGACCCAGTACTTC.

This clonotype was recorded at least ten times. The V and J genes are TRBV7-3 and TRBJ2-2; D uncertain. CDR1 is SGHTA and CDR2 is FQGTGA in the germline V gene. V gave up 5 bases and J gave up 5 bases, with 9 bases separating them. This CDR3 has 13 amino acids. CDR3 sequence (DNA): TGTGCCAGCAGCCTGCAGGAGACCGGGGAGCTGTTTTTT. This sequence encodes CASSLQETGELFF.

This clonotype was picked up a small number of times. This chain joins TRBV25-1 and TRBJ1-3, with D possibly matching TRBD1 (5 bases). V lost 6 bases to trimming and J lost 6 bases, with 24 bases between them. The CDR3 is made up of 17 amino acids. Germline assignment: CDR1 MGHDK and CDR2 SYGVNS. The CDR3 sequence: CASRGWGFNNKENTIYF. CDR3 DNA: TGTGCCAGCAGAGGGTGGGGGTTTAATAACAAGGAAAACACCATATATTTT.